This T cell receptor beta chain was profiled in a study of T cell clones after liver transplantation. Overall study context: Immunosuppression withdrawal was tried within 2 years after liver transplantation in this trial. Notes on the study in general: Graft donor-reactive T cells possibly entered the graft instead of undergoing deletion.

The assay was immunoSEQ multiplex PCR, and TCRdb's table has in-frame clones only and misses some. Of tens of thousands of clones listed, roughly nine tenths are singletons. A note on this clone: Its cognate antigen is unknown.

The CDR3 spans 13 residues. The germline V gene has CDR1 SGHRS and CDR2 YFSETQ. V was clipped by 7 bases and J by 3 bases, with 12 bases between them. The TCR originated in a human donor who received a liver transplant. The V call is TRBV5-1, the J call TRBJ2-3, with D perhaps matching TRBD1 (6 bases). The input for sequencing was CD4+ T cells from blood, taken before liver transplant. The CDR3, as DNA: TGCGCCAGCTCACCCCAGGGGACAGATACGCAGTATTTT. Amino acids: CASSPQGTDTQYF.